This TCR beta chain is from a study of blood T cell repertoires in COVID-19. Study-wide background: Acute-phase and convalescent COVID-19 samples originated in the United States, Italy and Spain. Sample material is recorded as cDNA or gDNA derived from T cells, B-cell-depleted T cells, or PBMCs.

Trimming removed 1 base from V and 12 bases from J, with 15 bases in between. CDR1 and CDR2 from the germline V gene are MGHRA and YSYEKL. The CDR3 totals 14 residues. As processed by the authors: Amplification with reference gene primers provided the estimates of nucleated cell counts. Generated by immunoSEQ multiplex PCR, the TCRdb table keeps only in-frame clones and is missing some. The DNA gave D and trimming, while V, J and clone size come from that table. The table includes about 80,000 clones, about four fifths detected once. This rearrangement joins TRBV4-1 to TRBJ1-4; D ambiguous. The clonotype was recovered from a human donor in a cohort sampled during active COVID-19. Sequenced: peripheral blood. CDR3 sequence reads: CASSQAVFGRELFF. CDR3 nucleotide sequence: TGCGCCAGCAGCCAAGCGGTGTTCGGGAGGGAACTGTTTTTT.